This TCR beta chain was sequenced for a study of control samples from healthy donors and cancer patients. TCRdb keeps only in-frame clones here, not all; method: immunoSEQ multiplex PCR. The sample lists under 150,000 clones; over 90% were seen once. The germline gives CDR1 SGHRS, CDR2 YFSETQ. The ends lost 4 bases at V and 7 bases at J; junction bases unmatched: 6. CDR3 length: 13 amino acids. The clonotype was recovered from a man aged 25-45 years in good health. Sample: blood. The chain uses TRBV5-1 and TRBJ1-2, with 8 bases aligning to TRBD1. This CDR3 reads CASSVDRVFGYTF. The DNA for the CDR3 is TGCGCCAGCAGCGTGGACAGGGTGTTTGGCTACACCTTC.